Shown below are 17 T cell receptor beta chains from a single sample sequenced in a study of blood T cell repertoires in COVID-19. This table comes from immunoSEQ multiplex PCR, and its TCRdb copy is limited to in-frame clones, with some not included. Among 120,000 to 150,000 clones listed, about nine tenths were seen once. The sequenced material came from peripheral blood. The receptor source for this set is a man in his forties or fifties who had recovered from COVID-19.

There are a few counts of this clone. The rearrangement uses TRBV6-4 and TRBJ2-5; 10 nucleotides agree with TRBD2. This CDR3 is 15 amino acids long. Germline loops: CDR1 MRHNA, CDR2 SNTAGT. V lost 5 bases and J lost 2; bases outside the gene matches: 5. The CDR3: CASSRSGGAQETQYF. CDR3 sequence (DNA): TGTGCCAGCAGTCGGAGCGGGGGGGCGCAAGAGACCCAGTACTTC.

This sequence joins TRBV5-4 and TRBJ1-1, with 10 nucleotides matching TRBD1. From germline, CDR1 is SGHNT and CDR2 YYREEE (reference sequence). J gave up 5 bases and V 4 bases, and 14 bases lay outside the gene matches. The CDR3 extends over 17 amino acids. The DNA of the CDR3 is TGTGCCAGCAGCGGGAGGGGACCCGGGACAGGGGATACTGAAGCTTTCTTT. Protein sequence: CASSGRGPGTGDTEAFF.

The chain has TRBV24-1 and TRBJ2-3, with D possibly TRBD2 on 5 matching bases. The germline V gene has CDR1 KGHDR and CDR2 SFDVKD. The CDR3 is made up of 14 amino acids. V lost 6 bases and J 2 bases, leaving 11 bases between the germline ends. This chain's CDR3 is CATSPADSTDTQYF. CDR3 sequence (DNA): TGTGCCACCAGTCCAGCGGACTCCACAGATACGCAGTATTTT.

The V gene is TRBV11-2, the J gene TRBJ2-7, with a weak D call TRBD1 (5 bases). The CDR3 has 16 residues. V shed 5 bases and J shed 0 bases, with 17 bases lying between them. The germline V gene encodes CDR1 SGHAT and CDR2 FQNNGV. This CDR3 reads CASSLYTGRSSYEQYF. The CDR3 DNA sequence: TGTGCCAGCAGCCTGTATACAGGACGCTCCTCCTACGAGCAGTACTTC.

Written as DNA, the CDR3 is TGTGCCAGCAGCTTAAGGGGTGCGGGGGGCTCCTACAATGAGCAGTTCTTC. Its protein product is CASSLRGAGGSYNEQFF. This chain connects TRBV13 to TRBJ2-1; 8 positions agree with TRBD2. The CDR3 runs to 17 residues. From germline, CDR1 is PRHDT and CDR2 FYEKMQ (reference sequence). Trimming at V came to 2 bases and at J to 0 bases, leaving 6 bases not matched to a gene. The full variable domain, in which reference TRBV13 and TRBJ2-1 provide the parts outside the CDR3, is AAGVIQSPRHLIKEKRETATLKCYPIPRHDTVYWYQQGPGQDPQFLISFYEKMQSDKGSIPDRFSAQQFSDYHSELNMSSLELGDSALYFCASSLRGAGGSYNEQFFGPGTRLTVL.

The chain combines TRBV6-5 with TRBJ1-3; possibly TRBD1 for D (5 bases). The CDR3 is 12 residues long. The V gene lost 6 bases and the J gene lost 4 bases, with 7 bases spanning the gap. Germline lookup yields CDR1 MNHEY and CDR2 SVGAGI. This chain's CDR3 is CASRAGGNTIYF. In nucleotides, the CDR3 is TGTGCCAGCAGGGCAGGGGGAAACACCATATATTTT.

This clone was observed a few times. V is TRBV18 and J is TRBJ1-3; D is uncertain. The CDR3 is made up of 14 amino acids. Per germline, CDR1 KGHSH and CDR2 LQKENI. Trimming left V 2 bases short and J 2 bases short, with 7 bases between. The CDR3 is CASSPSGPGNTIYF. The CDR3 DNA sequence: TGTGCCAGCTCACCATCAGGTCCTGGAAACACCATATATTTT.

This rearrangement joins TRBV5-1 to TRBJ1-2, with 9 bases that match TRBD1. Germline V gene data show CDR1 as SGHRS and CDR2 as YFSETQ. This CDR3 region has 14 residues. J gave up 6 bases and V 4 bases, and 7 bases lay outside the gene matches. The CDR3 protein is CASSPRTGEDGYTF. The CDR3 coding sequence is TGCGCCAGCAGCCCTAGGACAGGGGAGGATGGCTACACCTTC.

The chain uses TRBV19 and TRBJ2-3; TRBD2 matches at 14 bases. CDR1 and CDR2 (germline): LNHDA, SQIVND (reference sequence). V was clipped by 1 base and J by 4 bases; unmatched bases: 7. The CDR3 is 18 amino acids. For the CDR3, the DNA is TGTGCCAGTAGTATAGTCGTTACGACTAGCGGGGGGGCAGATACGCAGTATTTT. It codes for CASSIVVTTSGGADTQYF.

The chain uses TRBV11-3 and TRBJ1-2, with TRBD1 matching over 7 bases. Trimming at V came to 0 bases and at J to 6 bases, leaving 1 base not matched to a gene. Germline V gives CDR1 SGHNT, CDR2 YENEEA. The CDR3 has 13 residues. The DNA of the CDR3 is TGTGCCAGCAGCTTAGAAGACAGGGATGGCTACACCTTC. Its protein is CASSLEDRDGYTF.

The V and J genes are TRBV7-2 and TRBJ1-2, with a weak D call TRBD1 (6 bases). CDR1 is SGHTA, CDR2 FQGNSA, per germline. The length of the CDR3 is 15 residues. Trimming pared 4 bases from V and 0 bases from J, leaving 12 bases between. The CDR3 sequence is CASSSRTETNYGYTF. CDR3 bases: TGTGCCAGCAGCTCGCGGACAGAAACTAACTATGGCTACACCTTC.

Concerning this clone: Other DNA sequences in this specimen translate into the identical CDR3. This chain links TRBV7-9 with TRBJ1-1; perhaps TRBD1 as D (6 bases). Germline CDR1 is SEHNR and CDR2 is FQNEAQ (reference sequence). V was clipped by 4 bases and J by 0 bases, with 12 bases between them. The CDR3 spans 15 residues. Here the CDR3 DNA reads TGTGCCAGCAGCTCGGGACAAGGTATGAACACTGAAGCTTTCTTT. Protein sequence: CASSSGQGMNTEAFF.

This sequence joins TRBV20-1 and TRBJ2-5, with D uncertain. This CDR3 contains 13 residues. V shed 3 bases and J shed 4 bases, with 12 bases lying between them. Germline CDR1 is DFQATT and CDR2 is SNEGSKA (reference sequence). CDR3 sequence reads: CSASNSPGETQYF. DNA for the CDR3: TGCAGTGCTAGTAATAGTCCGGGAGAGACCCAGTACTTC.

This sequence joins TRBV6-5 and TRBJ2-7; tentative D call: TRBD2 (6 bases). The CDR3 extends over 15 amino acids. CDR1 and CDR2 (germline): MNHEY, SVGAGI. Trimming removed 9 bases from V and 4 bases from J, with 22 bases in between. The CDR3 loop reads CASNTRGPAWYEQYF. CDR3 coding DNA: TGTGCCAGTAATACGCGGGGCCCTGCTTGGTACGAGCAGTACTTC.

This rearrangement joins TRBV13 to TRBJ1-1, with D possibly matching TRBD1 (6 bases). This CDR3 contains 15 residues. The V gene lost 4 bases and the J gene lost 0 bases, with 12 bases spanning the gap. Germline-derived CDR1 and CDR2 are PRHDT and FYEKMQ (reference sequence). The CDR3 sequence: CASSSPGTMNTEAFF. The CDR3 nucleotides are TGTGCCAGCAGCTCCCCCGGGACAATGAACACTGAAGCTTTCTTT.

The chain uses TRBV9 and TRBJ2-1, with D possibly TRBD2 on 5 matching bases. Trimming pared 2 bases from V and 6 bases from J, leaving 15 bases between. The CDR3 runs 15 residues. CDR1 is SGDLS, CDR2 YYNGEE, per germline. CDR3 sequence: CASSVRDSGLNEQFF. The CDR3, as DNA: TGTGCCAGCAGCGTCCGGGATTCGGGCCTCAATGAGCAGTTCTTC.

J is TRBJ2-1 and V is TRBV20-1, with TRBD2 as a possible D gene (5 bases). Germline CDR1 DFQATT, CDR2 SNEGSKA (reference sequence). CDR3 size: 14 residues. V lost 3 bases and J 14 bases, leaving 23 bases between the germline ends. CDR3 region: CSASVIASRRDKFF. CDR3 nucleotide sequence: TGCAGTGCTAGTGTTATAGCGTCCCGACGAGACAAGTTCTTC.